This paragraph covers one T cell receptor (beta chain) sequence. The data derive from a study of T cell changes during pregnancy in multiple sclerosis. Trimming removed 1 base at V and 2 bases at J, with 6 bases between. In germline, CDR1 is MNHEY, CDR2 SMNVEV (reference sequence). CDR3 length: 14 residues. Using immunoSEQ multiplex PCR, the repertoire was profiled, and TCRdb retains in-frame clones only, with some absent. The data show tens of thousands of clones, over 85% seen once. This receptor was identified in a female donor with multiple sclerosis, enrolled in a pregnancy study. Sequencing was performed on peripheral blood, taken in the third trimester of pregnancy. This chain connects TRBV27 to TRBJ2-1, with unresolved D. In DNA, the CDR3 is TGTGCCAGCAGTTTATTAGTGACCTACAATGAGCAGTTCTTC. Protein sequence: CASSLLVTYNEQFF.